Listed here are 2 T cell receptor beta chains from one sample, sequenced in a study of blood T cell repertoires in COVID-19. Using immunoSEQ multiplex PCR, the repertoire was profiled, and TCRdb retains in-frame clones only, with some absent. In the table there are under 250,000 clones, roughly 87% of which are singletons. Sequencing was done on a sample of PBMCs or T cells enriched from blood (not recorded which). The receptors shown here come from a woman aged 25 to 45 with acute COVID-19.

The chain joins TRBV11-2 to TRBJ1-3; D remains unclear. The CDR3 covers 16 residues. Trimming removed 1 base from V and 0 bases from J, with 10 bases in between. Germline loops: CDR1 SGHAT, CDR2 FQNNGV. The CDR3 region is CASSLGARSSGNTIYF. For the CDR3, the DNA is TGTGCCAGCAGCTTAGGCGCTCGTAGCTCTGGAAACACCATATATTTT.

The J gene is TRBJ1-5, the V gene TRBV18, with 9 bases fitting TRBD1. Per germline, CDR1 KGHSH and CDR2 LQKENI. Trimming at V came to 3 bases and at J to 5 bases, leaving 2 bases not matched to a gene. The CDR3 sequence is 14 residues long. CDR3 in DNA: TGTGCCAGCTCACCCGGGACAGGGTATCAGCCCCAGCATTTT. Its translation is CASSPGTGYQPQHF.